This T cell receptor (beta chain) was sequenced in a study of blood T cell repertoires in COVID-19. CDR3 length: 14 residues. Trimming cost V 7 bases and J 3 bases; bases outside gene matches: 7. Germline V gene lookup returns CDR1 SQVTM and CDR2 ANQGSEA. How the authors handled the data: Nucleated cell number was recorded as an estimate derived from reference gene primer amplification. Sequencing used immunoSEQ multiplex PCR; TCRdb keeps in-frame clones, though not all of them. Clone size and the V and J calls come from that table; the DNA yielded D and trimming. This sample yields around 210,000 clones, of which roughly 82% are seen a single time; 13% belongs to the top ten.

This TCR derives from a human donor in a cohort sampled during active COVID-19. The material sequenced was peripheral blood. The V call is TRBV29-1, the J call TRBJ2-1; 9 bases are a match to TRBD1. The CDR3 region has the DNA TGCAGCGGGACAGGGACAGGGAACTACAATGAGCAGTTCTTC. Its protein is CSGTGTGNYNEQFF.